Listed below are T cell receptor beta chains from one sample, sequenced in a study of T cell changes during pregnancy in multiple sclerosis. Method: immunoSEQ multiplex PCR; TCRdb's copy keeps in-frame clones and lacks some. The table records fewer than 95,000 clones, 90% to 95% of them present only once. Sequenced material: peripheral blood, taken in the first trimester of pregnancy. The receptors were gathered from a female donor with multiple sclerosis, enrolled in a pregnancy study. Both conserved end residues are part of each CDR3. The D gene is left open where the match is weak.

j_call d_call v_call cdr3_aa cdr3_nt
TRBJ2-7 TRBD2 TRBV7-2 CASSLAIAGGVGDEQYF TGTGCCAGCAGCTTAGCAATAGCGGGGGGAGTAGGGGACGAGCAGTACTTC
TRBJ1-2 TRBD1 TRBV27 CASSRDRSYGYTF TGTGCCAGCAGTAGGGACAGAAGCTATGGCTACACCTTC
TRBJ2-5 - TRBV19 CASSRSGEQETQYF TGTGCCAGTAGTAGATCAGGGGAACAAGAGACCCAGTACTTC
TRBJ2-7 - TRBV2 CASSELTGSTYEQYF TGTGCCAGCAGTGAACTGACTGGGTCCACCTACGAGCAGTACTTC
TRBJ2-3 - TRBV27 CASISTDTQYF TGTGCCAGCATCTCCACAGATACGCAGTATTTT
TRBJ2-7 - TRBV7-2 CASSLVGWGDEQYF TGTGCCAGCAGCTTAGTCGGTTGGGGGGATGAGCAGTACTTC
TRBJ1-1 - TRBV2 CASSVSGVFEAFF TGTGCCAGCAGTGTTTCAGGGGTGTTTGAAGCTTTCTTT
TRBJ2-2 - TRBV27 CASSLSGGRTGELFF TGTGCCAGCAGTTTGTCGGGGGGCCGCACCGGGGAGCTGTTTTTT
TRBJ2-7 TRBD2 TRBV7-6 CASSLGLPTSGSFYEQYF TGTGCCAGCAGCTTAGGACTGCCGACTAGCGGTAGCTTCTACGAGCAGTACTTC
TRBJ2-3 TRBD2 TRBV6-1 CASSETLAGGLTDTQYF TGTGCCAGCAGTGAAACACTAGCGGGGGGCCTCACAGATACGCAGTATTTT
TRBJ1-6 - TRBV2 CASSEALGTSSPLHF TGTGCCAGCAGTGAAGCGCTCGGTACCTCTTCACCCCTCCACTTT
TRBJ2-7 TRBD2 TRBV11-2 CASSLDRVASGFYEQYF TGTGCCAGCAGCTTAGATCGGGTAGCTAGCGGGTTCTACGAGCAGTACTTC
TRBJ1-2 TRBD1 TRBV5-6 CASGRPGGSDGYTF TGTGCCAGCGGTCGGCCAGGGGGTTCGGATGGCTACACCTTC
TRBJ2-3 - TRBV5-5 CASSSGLRTDTQYF TGTGCCAGCAGCTCGGGACTTCGCACAGATACGCAGTATTTT
TRBJ1-1 - TRBV18 CASSLSRGGPNTEAFF TGTGCCAGCTCACTTAGTAGGGGGGGTCCGAACACTGAAGCTTTCTTT